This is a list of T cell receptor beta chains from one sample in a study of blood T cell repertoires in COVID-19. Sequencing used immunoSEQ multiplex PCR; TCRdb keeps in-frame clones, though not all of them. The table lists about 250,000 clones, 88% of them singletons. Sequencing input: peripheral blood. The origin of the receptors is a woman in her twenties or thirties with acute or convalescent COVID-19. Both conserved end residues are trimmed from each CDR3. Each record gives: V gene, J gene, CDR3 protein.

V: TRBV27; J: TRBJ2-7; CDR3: ASSLSAGPYEQY
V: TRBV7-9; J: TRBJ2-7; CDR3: ASTAQSSYEQY
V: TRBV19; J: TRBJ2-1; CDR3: ASSIPAGVAYNEQF
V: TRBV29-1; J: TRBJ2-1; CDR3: SITGMPSYNEQF
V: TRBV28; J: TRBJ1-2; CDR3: ASSSRGGVPYGYT
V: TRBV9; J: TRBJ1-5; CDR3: ASSVGQNQPQH
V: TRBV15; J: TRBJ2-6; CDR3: ATSSSLLLAGGSGANVLT
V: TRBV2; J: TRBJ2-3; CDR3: ASSWTGTNTDTQY
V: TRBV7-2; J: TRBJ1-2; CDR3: ASSLPRGREYGYT
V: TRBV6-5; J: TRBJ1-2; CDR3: ASKRDYGYT
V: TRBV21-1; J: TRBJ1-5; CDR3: ASPKGGNDRGRRYSNQPQH
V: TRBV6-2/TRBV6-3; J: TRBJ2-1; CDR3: ASSPQGRFYNEQF
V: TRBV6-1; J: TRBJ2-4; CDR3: ASSEIGVLAKNIQY
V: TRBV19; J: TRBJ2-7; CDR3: ASSTTSGDRYEQY
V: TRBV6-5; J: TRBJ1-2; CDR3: ASSYRQGSLYGYT
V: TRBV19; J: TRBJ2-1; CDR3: ASRMDSRSSYNEQF
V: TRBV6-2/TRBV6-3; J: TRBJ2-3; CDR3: ASSYRRLAGRGTDTQY
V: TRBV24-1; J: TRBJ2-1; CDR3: ATSDVTGENNEQF
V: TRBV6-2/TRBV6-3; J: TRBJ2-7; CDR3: ASSRGLAGSYEQY
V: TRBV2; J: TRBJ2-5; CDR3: ASSDRGSETQY
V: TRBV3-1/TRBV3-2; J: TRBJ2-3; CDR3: ASSRGGWLQY
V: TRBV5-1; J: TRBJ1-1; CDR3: ASSLRGEGAEAF
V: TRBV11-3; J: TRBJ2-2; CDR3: ASSLRTNTGELF
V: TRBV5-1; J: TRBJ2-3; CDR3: ASSAGQVTDTQY
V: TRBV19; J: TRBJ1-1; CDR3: ATSGQGTEAF
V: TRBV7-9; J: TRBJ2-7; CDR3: ASLTTGYEQY
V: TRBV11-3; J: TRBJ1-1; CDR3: ASSVKTGGTEAF
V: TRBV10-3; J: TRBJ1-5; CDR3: AISLGGGNQPQH
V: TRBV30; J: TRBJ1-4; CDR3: AIPGQAAEKLF
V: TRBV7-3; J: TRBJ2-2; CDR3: ASSLGGSNTGELF
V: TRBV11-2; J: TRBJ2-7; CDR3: ASSFSASGGSSYEQY
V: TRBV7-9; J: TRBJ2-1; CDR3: ASSLPGADNEQF
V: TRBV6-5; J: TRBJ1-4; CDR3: ASSRQGRDEKLF
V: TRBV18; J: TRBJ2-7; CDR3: ASSRDYEQY
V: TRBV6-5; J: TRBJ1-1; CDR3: ASSYLQGRKNTEAF
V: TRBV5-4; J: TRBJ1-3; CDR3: ASSTRQAGNTIY
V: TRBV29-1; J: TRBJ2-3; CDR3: SVESGDTDTQY
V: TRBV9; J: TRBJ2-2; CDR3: ASSASGWGELF
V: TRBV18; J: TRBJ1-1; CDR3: ASSQIQTMNTEAF
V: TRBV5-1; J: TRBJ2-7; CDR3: ASSLKRGTSGAYEQY
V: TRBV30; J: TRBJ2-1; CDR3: AWSPGLAGYNEQF
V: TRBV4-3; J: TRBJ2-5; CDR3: ASSQGEGGGWETQY
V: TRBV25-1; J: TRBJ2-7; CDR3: ASSSTHAYEQY
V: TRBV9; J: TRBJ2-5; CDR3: ASSVGTSGSHETQY
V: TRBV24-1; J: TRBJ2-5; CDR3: ATSDPGGAETQY
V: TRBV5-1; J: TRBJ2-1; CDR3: ASRSGTSLANEQF
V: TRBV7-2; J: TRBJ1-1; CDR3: ASSSSGGFVAF
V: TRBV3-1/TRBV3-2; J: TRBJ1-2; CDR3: ASSLTGGGPYGYT
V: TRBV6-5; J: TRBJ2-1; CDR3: ASSYRRYNEQF
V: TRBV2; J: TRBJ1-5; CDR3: ASRAGMSNQPQH
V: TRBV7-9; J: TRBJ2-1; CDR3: ASSGTGGEF
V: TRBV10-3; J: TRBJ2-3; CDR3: AISEGREGTDTQY
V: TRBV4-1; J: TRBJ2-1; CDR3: ASRQGLSYNEQF
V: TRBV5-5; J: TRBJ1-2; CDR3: ASSLGRVENGYT
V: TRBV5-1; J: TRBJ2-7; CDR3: ASSLVSTGGVGYEQY
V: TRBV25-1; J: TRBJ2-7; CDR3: ASSEPPSEQY
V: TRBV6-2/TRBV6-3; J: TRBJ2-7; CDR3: ASSYSQGLAGVEQY
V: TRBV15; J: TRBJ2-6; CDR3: ATSIEQGFSGANVLT
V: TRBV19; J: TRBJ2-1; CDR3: ASSIMAESYNEQF